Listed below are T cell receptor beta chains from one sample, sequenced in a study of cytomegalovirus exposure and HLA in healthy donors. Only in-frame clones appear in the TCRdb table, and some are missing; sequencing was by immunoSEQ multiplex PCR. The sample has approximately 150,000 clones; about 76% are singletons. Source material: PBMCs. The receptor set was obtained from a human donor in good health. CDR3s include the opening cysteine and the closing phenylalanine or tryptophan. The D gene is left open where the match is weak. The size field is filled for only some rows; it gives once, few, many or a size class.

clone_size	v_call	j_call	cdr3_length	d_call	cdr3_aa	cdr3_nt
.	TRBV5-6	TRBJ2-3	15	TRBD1	CASSRDRRRTDTQYF	TGTGCCAGCAGCCGGGACAGGCGCAGGACAGATACGCAGTATTTT
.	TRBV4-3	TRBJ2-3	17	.	CASSHAAEDCSTDTQYF	TGCGCCAGCAGCCATGCAGCGGAGGACTGTAGCACAGATACGCAGTATTTT
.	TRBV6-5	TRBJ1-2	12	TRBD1	CATSRGPDGYTF	TGTGCCACTTCCAGGGGGCCCGATGGCTACACCTTC
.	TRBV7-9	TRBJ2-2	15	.	CASSPTTANTGELFF	TGTGCCAGCAGCCCAACTACCGCGAACACCGGGGAGCTGTTTTTT
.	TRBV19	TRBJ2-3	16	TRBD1	CASSIFGTGGTDTQYF	TGTGCCAGTAGTATTTTCGGGACAGGGGGGACAGATACGCAGTATTTT
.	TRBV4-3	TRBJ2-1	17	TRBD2	CASSLVSGRATYNEQFF	TGCGCCAGCAGCCTAGTTAGCGGGAGGGCAACCTACAATGAGCAGTTCTTC
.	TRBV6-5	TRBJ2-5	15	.	CASHTAGPLRETQYF	TGTGCCAGTCATACGGCGGGACCCCTCCGGGAGACCCAGTACTTC
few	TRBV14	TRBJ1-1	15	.	CASSQVVTAITEAFF	TGTGCCAGCAGCCAAGTGGTTACAGCCATAACTGAAGCTTTCTTT
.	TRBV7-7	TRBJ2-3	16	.	CASSLWGGQSTDTQYF	TGTGCTAGCAGCTTATGGGGCGGACAAAGCACAGATACGCAGTATTTT
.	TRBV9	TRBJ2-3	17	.	CASSPGEAAPVSDTQYF	TGTGCCAGCAGCCCGGGGGAAGCGGCACCCGTCTCAGATACGCAGTATTTT
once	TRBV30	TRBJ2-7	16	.	CAWSALPKTGRHEQYF	TGTGCCTGGAGTGCACTACCCAAGACAGGGAGGCACGAGCAGTACTTC
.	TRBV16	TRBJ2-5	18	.	CASSPGRAGDRGKETQYF	TGTGCCAGCAGCCCTGGAAGGGCAGGGGATCGAGGGAAAGAGACCCAGTACTTC
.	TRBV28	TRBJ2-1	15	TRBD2	CASSFGRVSYNEQFF	TGTGCCAGCAGTTTCGGGAGGGTTTCCTACAATGAGCAGTTCTTC
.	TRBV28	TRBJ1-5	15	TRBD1	CASSRTRTGPPPQHF	TGTGCCAGCAGCCGAACAAGGACAGGGCCTCCGCCCCAGCATTTT
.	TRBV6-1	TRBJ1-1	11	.	CASNEGTEAFF	TGTGCCAGCAACGAGGGCACTGAAGCTTTCTTT
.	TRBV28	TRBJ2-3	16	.	CASSLLGRSRGDTQYF	TGTGCCAGCAGTTTACTAGGGCGTTCCAGAGGGGATACGCAGTATTTT
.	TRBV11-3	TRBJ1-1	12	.	CASSLRGGEAFF	TGTGCCAGCAGCTTAAGGGGAGGTGAAGCTTTCTTT
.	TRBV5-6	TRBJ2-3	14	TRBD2	CASAGGHRTDTQYF	TGTGCCAGCGCGGGAGGGCACCGCACAGATACGCAGTATTTT
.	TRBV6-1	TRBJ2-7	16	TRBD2	CASSAPTSGFTYEQYF	TGTGCCAGCAGTGCGCCGACTAGCGGATTTACCTACGAGCAGTACTTC
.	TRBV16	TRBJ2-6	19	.	CASSQSRLATSSGANVLTF	TGTGCCAGCAGCCAATCGCGGCTAGCGACTAGCTCTGGGGCCAACGTCCTGACTTTC
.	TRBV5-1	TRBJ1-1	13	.	CASSLGGWTEAFF	TGCGCCAGCAGCTTGGGAGGGTGGACTGAAGCTTTCTTT
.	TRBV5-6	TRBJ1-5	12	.	CASSLKASPQHF	TGTGCCAGCAGCTTGAAAGCCTCGCCCCAGCATTTT
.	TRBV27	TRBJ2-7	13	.	CASSPQGTYEQYF	TGTGCCAGCAGTCCCCAGGGAACCTACGAGCAGTACTTC
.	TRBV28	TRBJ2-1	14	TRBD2	CASSLLVGGREQFF	TGTGCCAGCAGTTTATTGGTTGGCGGGAGGGAGCAGTTCTTC
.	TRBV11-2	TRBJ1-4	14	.	CASSPIGVHEKLFF	TGTGCCAGCAGCCCGATAGGGGTTCATGAAAAACTGTTTTTT
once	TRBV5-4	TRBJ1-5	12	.	CASSFLGQPQHF	TGTGCCAGCAGCTTTCTCGGGCAGCCCCAGCATTTT
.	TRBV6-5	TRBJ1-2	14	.	CASSSTQQGGGYTF	TGTGCCAGCAGCAGTACTCAACAGGGCGGTGGCTACACCTTC
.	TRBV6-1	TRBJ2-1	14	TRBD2	CASSESGVYNEQFF	TGTGCCAGCAGTGAAAGCGGGGTATACAATGAGCAGTTCTTC
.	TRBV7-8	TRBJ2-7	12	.	CASSPAESVLYF	TGTGCCAGCAGCCCCGCCGAGAGCGTGCTGTACTTC
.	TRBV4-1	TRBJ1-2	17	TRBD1	CASSRLSGAGGNYGYTF	TGCGCCAGCAGCCGCCTCTCGGGGGCAGGGGGGAACTATGGCTACACCTTC
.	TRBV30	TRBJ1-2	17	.	CAWSVLGTGRGHYGYTF	TGTGCCTGGAGTGTACTTGGGACTGGGCGCGGACACTATGGCTACACCTTC
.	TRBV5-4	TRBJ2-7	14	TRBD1	CASSLGQGSYEQYF	TGTGCCAGCAGCTTAGGACAGGGAAGCTACGAGCAGTACTTC
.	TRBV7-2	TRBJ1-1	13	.	CASSLRGGTEAFF	TGTGCCAGCAGCTTAAGAGGGGGCACTGAAGCTTTCTTT
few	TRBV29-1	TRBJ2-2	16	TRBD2	CSVEDRAGGMPGELFF	TGCAGCGTTGAAGATCGCGCGGGAGGAATGCCCGGGGAGCTGTTTTTT
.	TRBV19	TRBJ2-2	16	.	CAARGAPLPNTGELFF	TGTGCAGCCCGGGGGGCGCCCTTACCGAACACCGGGGAGCTGTTTTTT
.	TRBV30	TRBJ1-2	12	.	CAWSRGGYGYPF	TGTGCCTGGAGCAGGGGCGGCTATGGCTACCCCTTC
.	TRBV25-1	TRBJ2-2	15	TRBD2	CASSDERGHTGELFF	TGTGCCAGCAGTGATGAGCGGGGGCACACCGGGGAGCTGTTTTTT
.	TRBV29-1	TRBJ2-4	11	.	CSGGDLNIQYF	TGCAGCGGGGGGGACCTTAACATTCAGTACTTC
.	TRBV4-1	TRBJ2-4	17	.	CASSPRTFLLAKNIQYF	TGCGCCAGCAGCCCTAGGACATTCCTTCTAGCCAAAAACATTCAGTACTTC
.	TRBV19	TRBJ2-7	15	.	CASTPSVGHTYEQYF	TGTGCCAGTACTCCTTCGGTGGGGCATACCTACGAGCAGTACTTC
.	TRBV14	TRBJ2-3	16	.	CASSQESRGSTDTQYF	TGTGCCAGCAGCCAAGAATCTAGAGGAAGCACAGATACGCAGTATTTT
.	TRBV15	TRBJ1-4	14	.	CATSTLEGSEKLFF	TGTGCCACCAGCACGTTGGAGGGGAGTGAAAAACTGTTTTTT
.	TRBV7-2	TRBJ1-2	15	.	CASSLTQGSPHGYTF	TGTGCCAGCAGCTTGACGCAGGGATCTCCCCATGGCTACACCTTC
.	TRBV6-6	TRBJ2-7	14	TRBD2	CASSLGLVAYEQYF	TGTGCCAGCAGTTTAGGACTAGTGGCGTACGAGCAGTACTTC
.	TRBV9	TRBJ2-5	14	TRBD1	CASRGGRGLETQYF	TGTGCCAGCAGGGGGGGCAGGGGGCTTGAGACCCAGTACTTC
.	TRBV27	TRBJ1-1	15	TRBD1	CASSTGQLPMAEAFF	TGTGCCAGCAGTACGGGACAGCTGCCGATGGCTGAAGCTTTCTTT
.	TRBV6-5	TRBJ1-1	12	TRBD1	CASTSTGPEAFF	TGTGCCAGCACCTCGACAGGGCCCGAAGCTTTCTTT
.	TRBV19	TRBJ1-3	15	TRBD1	CASSLRTGDGNTIYF	TGTGCCAGTAGTCTAAGGACAGGGGATGGAAACACCATATATTTT
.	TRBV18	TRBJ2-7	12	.	CASSSPDTQQYF	TGTGCCAGCTCATCCCCGGACACGCAGCAGTACTTC
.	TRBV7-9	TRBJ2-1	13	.	CASSLAGGQEQFF	TGTGCCAGCAGCTTAGCGGGGGGACAGGAGCAGTTCTTC
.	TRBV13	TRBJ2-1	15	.	CASSLEGGREGEQFF	TGTGCCAGCAGCTTAGAGGGGGGGCGAGAAGGTGAGCAGTTCTTC